One sample yielded the 32 T cell receptor beta chains listed below, sequenced in a study of T cell responses to AZD1222 COVID-19 vaccine (dated by TCRdb to 2020 to 2023). The time point label on this specimen signifies: about 28 days (+/-7) after the second vaccine dose. The library relied on the immunoSEQ multiplex PCR assay. TCRdb obtained this table from immuneACCESS and retained in-frame rearrangements with V and J assigned. These tables miss some clones; where compared with another copy, unresolved V genes account for less than half of the shortfall, and the remainder is unexplained. In this sample the table shows roughly 100,000 clones, 80% to 95% of which occur a single time. The ten largest account for approximately 8.2% of the sample. Sequenced material: peripheral blood, taken 28 days after the second AZD1222 dose. Receptors originate from an adult who received the AZD1222 COVID-19 vaccine.

This chain connects TRBV2 to TRBJ2-1, with 10 bases aligning to TRBD1. This CDR3 comprises 13 residues. Germline trimming cut 6 bases from V and 7 bases from J; bases unmatched to any gene: 3. Germline V gene data show CDR1 as SNHLY and CDR2 as FYNNEI. CDR3 region: CASRTGGWNEQFF. CDR3 in DNA: TGTGCCAGCAGGACAGGGGGCTGGAATGAGCAGTTCTTC.

The gene calls are TRBV5-6 and TRBJ1-2, with 8 bases matching TRBD1. Germline CDR1 reads SGHDT; CDR2 reads YYEEEE. V was pared by 4 bases and J by 3 bases, with 2 bases of the junction left unmatched. This CDR3 is 13 amino acids long. CDR3 protein: CASSLGQDYGYTF. The DNA of the CDR3 is TGTGCCAGCAGCCTGGGACAGGACTATGGCTACACCTTC.

This clone was observed a single time. The chain combines TRBV6-5 with TRBJ1-2; TRBD1 agrees at 7 bases. CDR3 length: 15 amino acids. Germline V gives CDR1 MNHEY, CDR2 SVGAGI. The V segment lost 10 bases and the J segment 0 bases; nucleotides outside the gene matches: 11. The CDR3 nucleotides are TGTGCCACATCCCCGCAAGGACAGGCTAACTATGGCTACACCTTC. Protein product: CATSPQGQANYGYTF.

To note about this clone: This specimen includes other DNA sequences encoding the same CDR3. The chain links TRBV12-3 or TRBV12-4 to TRBJ2-7; D remains ambiguous. The V end lost 4 bases, the J end lost 3 bases, and 4 bases lay between the germline ends. This CDR3 spans 11 amino acids. CDR3 region: CASSSNYEQYF. The CDR3 DNA reads as TGTGCCAGCAGTTCTAACTACGAGCAGTACTTC.

The chain is built from TRBV3-1 (or the pseudogene TRBV3-2) and TRBJ2-3; 9 nucleotides align to TRBD2. Germline lookup yields CDR1 LGHDT and CDR2 YNNKEL (reference sequence). V lost 4 bases, J lost 3 bases, and 8 bases stayed unmatched. The CDR3 has 16 amino acids. CDR3 bases: TGTGCCAGCAGCCCTTTGATTAGCGGGGGAACAGATACGCAGTATTTT. It translates to CASSPLISGGTDTQYF.

This chain uses TRBV14 with TRBJ1-6; D perhaps matches TRBD1 (5 bases). Germline CDR1 is SGHDN and CDR2 is FVKESK. The germline V and J ends were trimmed by 4 bases and 7 bases, with 17 bases remaining between them. This CDR3 contains 16 residues. The CDR3 loop is CASSPRRARDNSPLHF. The CDR3 region has the DNA TGTGCCAGCAGCCCTCGGCGGGCAAGGGACAATTCACCCCTCCACTTT.

The V call is TRBV19, the J call TRBJ2-2; weak D call: TRBD2 (5 bases). There are 15 residues in the CDR3. V gave up 3 bases and J gave up 4 bases, with 12 bases separating them. In germline, CDR1 is LNHDA, CDR2 SQIVND (reference sequence). The CDR3: CASSMGVTTTGELFF. The CDR3 nucleotides read TGTGCCAGTAGTATGGGAGTTACTACCACCGGGGAGCTGTTTTTT.

This clone occurred once. V gene TRBV5-1 combines with J gene TRBJ2-7; a possible D gene is TRBD2 (6 bases). CDR3 length: 14 residues. Trimming took 1 base from V and 5 from J, leaving 13 bases between them. CDR1 and CDR2 (germline): SGHRS, YFSETQ. The CDR3 is CASSLNGGGDEQYF. In DNA form, the CDR3 reads TGCGCCAGCAGCTTGAACGGGGGAGGCGACGAGCAGTACTTC.

The chain uses TRBV5-5 and TRBJ2-7, with 8 positions matching TRBD1. V was clipped by 0 bases and J by 3 bases; unmatched bases: 8. The CDR3 is 16 residues long. Germline V gene data show CDR1 as SGHKS and CDR2 as YYEKEE (reference sequence). The CDR3 protein is CASSLGVSGTGYEQYF. In DNA form, the CDR3 reads TGTGCCAGCAGCTTGGGGGTCTCCGGGACAGGCTACGAGCAGTACTTC.

This chain links TRBV28 with TRBJ1-2; D might be TRBD1 (6 bases). CDR3 length: 14 residues. The V gene lost 5 bases and the J gene lost 4 bases, with 14 bases spanning the gap. The V gene's germline CDR1 is MDHEN and CDR2 SYDVKM. The CDR3, as DNA: TGTGCCAGCAGTGAAATAACAGGGACCTATGGCTACACCTTC. Protein sequence: CASSEITGTYGYTF.

The chain employs TRBV3-1 (or the pseudogene TRBV3-2) and TRBJ1-2, with a possible D match to TRBD1 (6 bases). The germline V gene has CDR1 LGHDT and CDR2 YNNKEL (reference sequence). V was shortened by 4 bases and J by 5 bases, with 14 bases between the two germline ends. CDR3 size: 14 residues. The CDR3 protein is CASSPQGEGYGYTF. DNA of the CDR3: TGTGCCAGCAGCCCACAGGGAGAGGGGTATGGCTACACCTTC.

The chain couples TRBV6-6 to TRBJ2-7; unclear D gene. The CDR3 runs to 13 residues. V lost 6 bases to trimming and J lost 3 bases, with 12 bases between them. CDR1 is MNHNY and CDR2 is SVGAGI in the germline V gene (reference sequence). The DNA of the CDR3 is TGTGCCAGCAGCGGGCCCCTACACTACGAGCAGTACTTC. It encodes CASSGPLHYEQYF.

The chain recombines TRBV24-1 with TRBJ1-1; D unclear. Germline V gene data show CDR1 as KGHDR and CDR2 as SFDVKD. The CDR3 consists of 12 residues. V lost 6 bases and J lost 1, with 5 bases in between. CDR3 coding DNA: TGTGCCACCAGTTTGGGGAACACTGAAGCTTTCTTT. It codes for CATSLGNTEAFF.

The rearrangement joins TRBV29-1 to TRBJ1-3, with TRBD1 as a possible D gene (5 bases). This CDR3 is 11 amino acids long. CDR1 and CDR2 from the germline V gene are SQVTM and ANQGSEA. Trimming removed 6 bases from V and 6 bases from J, with 9 bases in between. CDR3 DNA: TGCAGCGTGGTGACAGAAAACACCATATATTTT. Protein sequence: CSVVTENTIYF.

The J gene is TRBJ2-7, the V gene TRBV9; unclear D gene. The CDR3 totals 16 residues. Trimming took off 3 bases at V and 0 bases at J, with 16 bases between the two ends. Germline values: CDR1 SGDLS, CDR2 YYNGEE. The CDR3 nucleotides read TGTGCCAGCAGCGCACGGGCCAGGTCAACCTCCTACGAGCAGTACTTC. Translating gives CASSARARSTSYEQYF.

The chain has TRBV6-5 and TRBJ1-1; D not certain. This CDR3 has 13 amino acids. Germline loops: CDR1 MNHEY, CDR2 SVGAGI. Trimming took off 2 bases at V and 8 bases at J, with 12 bases between the two ends. The CDR3 loop reads CASSYHPTLEAFF. The CDR3 coding sequence is TGTGCCAGCAGTTACCACCCGACTCTGGAAGCTTTCTTT.

This clone was seen a few times. This chain joins TRBV7-2 and TRBJ2-2; TRBD2 matches at 11 bases. Trimming removed 4 bases from V and 5 bases from J; junction bases left unmatched: 9. Germline loops: CDR1 SGHTA, CDR2 FQGNSA. The length of the CDR3 is 17 residues. CDR3 region: CASSSPGLAGGTGELFF. The CDR3 bases are TGTGCCAGCAGCTCACCGGGTCTAGCGGGGGGTACCGGGGAGCTGTTTTTT.

This clone was seen once. The J gene is TRBJ1-5, the V gene TRBV6-5; 8 nucleotides line up with TRBD1. The V segment lost 6 bases and the J segment 2 bases; nucleotides outside the gene matches: 6. Germline V gene data show CDR1 as MNHEY and CDR2 as SVGAGI. The CDR3 is made up of 15 amino acids. CDR3 sequence: CASSAAGGGNQPQHF. Here the CDR3 DNA reads TGTGCCAGCAGCGCCGCAGGGGGCGGCAATCAGCCCCAGCATTTT.

The chain has TRBV11-3 and TRBJ2-3, with 8 bases aligning to TRBD2. The CDR3 runs to 14 residues. Germline trimming cut 5 bases from V and 1 base from J; bases unmatched to any gene: 2. CDR1 is SGHNT, CDR2 YENEEA, per germline. CDR3 residues: CASSVSGGTDTQYF. CDR3 coding DNA: TGTGCCAGCAGCGTTAGCGGGGGCACAGATACGCAGTATTTT.

The chain joins TRBV4-1 to TRBJ1-2; the D gene is possibly TRBD1 (5 bases). Trimming took off 0 bases at V and 0 bases at J, with 14 bases between the two ends. This CDR3 comprises 17 residues. Germline CDR1 and CDR2: MGHRA and YSYEKL. DNA of the CDR3: TGCGCCAGCAGCCAAGATGATTATGACAGAGCTAACTATGGCTACACCTTC. As protein: CASSQDDYDRANYGYTF.

J is TRBJ2-7 and V is TRBV19; the match to TRBD1 covers 9 bases. Germline assignment: CDR1 LNHDA and CDR2 SQIVND (reference sequence). This CDR3 comprises 14 residues. Trimming at V came to 4 bases and at J to 6 bases, leaving 7 bases not matched to a gene. The CDR3 loop is CASSNPGQGFEQYF. The CDR3 nucleotides are TGTGCCAGTAGTAACCCGGGACAGGGCTTCGAGCAGTACTTC.

The chain joins TRBV19 to TRBJ2-7, with D possibly being TRBD1 (6 bases). In germline, CDR1 is LNHDA, CDR2 SQIVND (reference sequence). V was trimmed by 4 bases and J by 7 bases, leaving 23 bases between them. The CDR3 sequence is 16 residues long. The CDR3 loop is CASSTVGGRISGEQYF. CDR3 nucleotide sequence: TGTGCCAGTAGTACCGTAGGGGGTCGCATCTCGGGGGAGCAGTACTTC.

This clone was seen once. The rearrangement joins TRBV7-6 to TRBJ1-5, with no clear D. There are 18 residues in the CDR3. CDR1 is SGHVS, CDR2 FNYEAQ, per germline. Trimming removed 1 base at V and 3 bases at J, with 19 bases between. In DNA form, the CDR3 reads TGTGCCAGCAGCTTAGGCCCGGGAACCGAAAGAGTCAATCAGCCCCAGCATTTT. The encoded protein is CASSLGPGTERVNQPQHF.

This sequence joins TRBV6-4 and TRBJ1-5, with 9 positions matching TRBD1. The V gene end was trimmed by 6 bases and the J gene end by 5 bases; junction bases not matched to a gene: 14. CDR1 is MRHNA, CDR2 SNTAGT, per germline. The CDR3 is made up of 17 amino acids. The CDR3 sequence is CASRSRHKQGAHQPQHF. Here the CDR3 DNA reads TGTGCCAGCAGGTCCCGCCACAAACAGGGGGCACATCAGCCCCAGCATTTT.

The rearrangement uses TRBV6-5 and TRBJ2-6; no reliable D call. The V end lost 6 bases, the J end lost 5 bases, and 14 bases lay between the germline ends. The CDR3 is 15 residues long. The germline V gene encodes CDR1 MNHEY and CDR2 SVGAGI. The CDR3: CASSQTDSRANVLTF. The DNA of the CDR3 is TGTGCCAGCAGCCAGACCGATTCGCGGGCCAACGTCCTGACTTTC.

This chain joins TRBV2 and TRBJ2-6, with D maybe TRBD2 (5 bases). This CDR3 is built from 20 residues. Trimming cost V 4 bases and J 0 bases, with 22 bases left between them. Germline CDR1 reads SNHLY; CDR2 reads FYNNEI. DNA for the CDR3: TGTGCCAGCAGTGCACGAACTATTTTACAGCGGAGCTCTGGGGCCAACGTCCTGACTTTC. It codes for CASSARTILQRSSGANVLTF.

This chain joins TRBV7-3 and TRBJ2-1; D is unresolved. V was trimmed by 5 bases and J by 7 bases, leaving 12 bases between them. The CDR3 length is 13 residues. CDR1 and CDR2 (germline): SGHTA, FQGTGA. CDR3 coding DNA: TGTGCCAGCAGCCTTCAAGCCATTAATGAGCAGTTCTTC. It yields the protein CASSLQAINEQFF.

This chain uses TRBV4-1 with TRBJ1-5; D unresolved. Germline V gives CDR1 MGHRA, CDR2 YSYEKL. The CDR3 runs 15 residues. V was pared by 5 bases and J by 6 bases, with 17 bases between. The CDR3 protein is CASSSGERRGQPQHF. As DNA, the CDR3 is TGCGCCAGCAGCTCCGGTGAGCGCAGAGGTCAGCCCCAGCATTTT.

The genes are TRBV11-3 and TRBJ2-5, with 12 bases identical to TRBD2. This CDR3 contains 15 residues. Losses at the gene ends were 1 base for V and 5 bases for J; bases not matched to a gene: 2. CDR1 is SGHNT, CDR2 YENEEA, per germline. The CDR3 DNA sequence: TGTGCCAGCAGCTTAGGGACTAGCGGGGTGGAGACCCAGTACTTC. Amino acid sequence: CASSLGTSGVETQYF.

The chain links TRBV30 to TRBJ1-5; TRBD1 is a possible D gene (5 bases). The CDR3 sequence is 13 residues long. Germline assignment: CDR1 GTSNPN and CDR2 SVGIG (reference sequence). V lost 5 bases, J lost 1 base, and 9 bases lay in between. In DNA form, the CDR3 reads TGTGCCTGGGCGGGACGGAGCAATCAGCCCCAGCATTTT. Its translation: CAWAGRSNQPQHF.

V usage is TRBV19 and J usage is TRBJ1-5; no firm D call. Per the germline V gene, CDR1 is LNHDA and CDR2 is SQIVND (reference sequence). The CDR3 has 14 amino acids. The ends were cut back, 4 bases at V and 0 bases at J, with 7 bases in the middle. The CDR3 spells CASSNGHSNQPQHF. The CDR3 coding sequence is TGTGCCAGTAGTAACGGCCATAGCAATCAGCCCCAGCATTTT.

The chain joins TRBV9 to TRBJ2-2; D ambiguous. CDR1 is SGDLS, CDR2 YYNGEE, per germline. The ends were cut back, 3 bases at V and 6 bases at J, with 6 bases in the middle. The CDR3 contains 12 residues. CDR3 amino acids: CASSGMAGELFF. DNA of the CDR3: TGTGCCAGCAGCGGCATGGCCGGGGAGCTGTTTTTT.